The T cell receptor (beta chain) described here comes from a study of blood T cells in healthy people across ages. Sample donors were healthy Caucasian individuals that came from Russia, aged roughly 6 to 95. For every donor, a draw yielded ten milliliters of peripheral blood. Study results and limitations: Aged donors had fewer naive CD4+ cells and lower diversity than long-lived donors.

This clonotype was detected only a few times. What it binds is not known. Germline loops: CDR1 SGHRS, CDR2 YFSETQ. Trimming cost V 2 bases and J 5 bases, with 14 bases left between them. The CDR3 loop spans 15 amino acids. A sample-barcoded 5' primer and a J-beta primer mix were used in a second PCR of roughly 6 to 11 cycles. MiXCR, applied by TCRdb to the 5' RACE reads, yields one record per CDR3 protein. The sample records roughly 830,000 distinct CDR3 sequences, 60% to 80% being singletons. The J gene is TRBJ2-1, the V gene TRBV5-1; possible D gene TRBD2, 6 bases. The receptor comes from a man aged 25 to 40 in good health. The sample comprised blood. CDR3 amino acids: CASSFGGYSDNEQFF. CDR3 DNA: TGCGCCAGCAGCTTTGGGGGGTATTCGGACAATGAGCAGTTCTTC.